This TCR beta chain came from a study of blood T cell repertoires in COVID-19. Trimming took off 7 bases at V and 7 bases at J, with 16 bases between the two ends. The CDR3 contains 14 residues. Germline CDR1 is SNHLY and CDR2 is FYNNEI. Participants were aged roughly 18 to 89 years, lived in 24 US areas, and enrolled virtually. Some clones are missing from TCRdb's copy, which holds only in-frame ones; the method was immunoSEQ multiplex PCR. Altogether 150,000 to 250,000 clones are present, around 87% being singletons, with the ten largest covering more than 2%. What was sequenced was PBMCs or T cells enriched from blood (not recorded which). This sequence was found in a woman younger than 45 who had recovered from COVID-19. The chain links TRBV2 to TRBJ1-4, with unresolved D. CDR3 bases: TGTGCCAGCACCCTCGGGGAAGTCGGTGAAAAACTGTTTTTT. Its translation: CASTLGEVGEKLFF.